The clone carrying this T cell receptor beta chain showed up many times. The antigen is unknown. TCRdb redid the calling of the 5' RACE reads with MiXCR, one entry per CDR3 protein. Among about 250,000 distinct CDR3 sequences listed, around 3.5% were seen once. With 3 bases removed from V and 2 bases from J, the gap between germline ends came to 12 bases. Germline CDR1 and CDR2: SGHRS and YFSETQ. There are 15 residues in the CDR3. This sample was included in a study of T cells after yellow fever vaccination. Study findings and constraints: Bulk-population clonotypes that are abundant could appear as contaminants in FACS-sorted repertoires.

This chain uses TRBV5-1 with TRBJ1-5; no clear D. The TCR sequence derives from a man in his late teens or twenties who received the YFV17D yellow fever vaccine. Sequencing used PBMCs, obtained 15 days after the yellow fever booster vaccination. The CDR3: CASSSFPGGNQPQHF. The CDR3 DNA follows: TGCGCCAGCAGCTCGTTCCCCGGCGGCAATCAGCCCCAGCATTTT.